This T cell receptor beta chain is drawn from a study of CD8+CD57+ T cells in acquired aplastic anemia. The ends were cut back, 7 bases at V and 3 bases at J, with 8 bases in the middle. This CDR3 is built from 13 residues. In germline, CDR1 is SGDLS, CDR2 YYNGEE. Genomic DNA served as template for TCR beta VDJ and CDR3 profiling. TCRdb passed the reads through MiXCR, listing each CDR3 protein once. This table holds around 200,000 distinct CDR3 sequences, over 60% found once. The genes are TRBV9 and TRBJ1-6; possible D gene TRBD1, 6 bases. The sample comprised sorted CD4+, CD8+, or CD8+CD57+ T cells (not recorded which) from PBMCs. This receptor was taken from a human donor in good health. The CDR3 loop is CASEGDYNSPLHF. DNA for the CDR3: TGTGCCAGCGAGGGGGACTATAATTCACCCCTCCACTTT.